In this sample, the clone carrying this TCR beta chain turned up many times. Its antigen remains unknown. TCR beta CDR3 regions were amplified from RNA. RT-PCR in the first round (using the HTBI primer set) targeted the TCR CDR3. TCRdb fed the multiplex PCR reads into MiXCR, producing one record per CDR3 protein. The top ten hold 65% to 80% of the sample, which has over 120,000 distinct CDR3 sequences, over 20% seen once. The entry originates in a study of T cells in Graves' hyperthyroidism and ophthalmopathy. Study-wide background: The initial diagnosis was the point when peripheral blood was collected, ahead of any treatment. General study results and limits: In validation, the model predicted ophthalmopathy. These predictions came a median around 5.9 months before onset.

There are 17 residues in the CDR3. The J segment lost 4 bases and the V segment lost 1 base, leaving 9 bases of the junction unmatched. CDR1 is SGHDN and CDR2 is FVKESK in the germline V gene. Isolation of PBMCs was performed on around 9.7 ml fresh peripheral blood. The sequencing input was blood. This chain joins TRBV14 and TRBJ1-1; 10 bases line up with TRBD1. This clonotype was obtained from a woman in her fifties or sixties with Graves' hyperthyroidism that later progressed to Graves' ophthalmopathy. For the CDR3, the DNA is TGTGCCAGCAGCCAAGCCGGGACAGGGGTACAGGGCACTGAAGCTTTCTTT. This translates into CASSQAGTGVQGTEAFF.